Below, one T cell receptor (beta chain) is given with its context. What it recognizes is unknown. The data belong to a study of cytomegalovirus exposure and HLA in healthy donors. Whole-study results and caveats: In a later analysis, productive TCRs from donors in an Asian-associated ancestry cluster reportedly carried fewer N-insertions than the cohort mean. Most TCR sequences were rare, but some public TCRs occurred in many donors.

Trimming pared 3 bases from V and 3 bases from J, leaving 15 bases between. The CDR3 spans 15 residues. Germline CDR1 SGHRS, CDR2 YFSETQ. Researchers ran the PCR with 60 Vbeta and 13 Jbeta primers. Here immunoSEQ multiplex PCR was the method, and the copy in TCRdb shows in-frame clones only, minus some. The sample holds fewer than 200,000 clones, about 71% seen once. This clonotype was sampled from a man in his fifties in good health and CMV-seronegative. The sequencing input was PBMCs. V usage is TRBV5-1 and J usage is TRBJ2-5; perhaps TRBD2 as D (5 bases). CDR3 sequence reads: CASSSLPGTEETQYF. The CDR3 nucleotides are TGCGCCAGCAGCTCCCTACCGGGAACAGAAGAGACCCAGTACTTC.